One and the same sample provided the 18 T cell receptor beta chains below, sequenced in a study of CXCR3-negative and CXCR3-positive naive CD8 T cells. Antigens of these TCRs are unknown. 5' RACE with UMI labels generated the TRB cDNA libraries. After re-calling the 5' RACE reads, TCRdb lists one entry per CDR3 protein, DNA absent. This repertoire includes around 63,000 distinct CDR3 sequences. Study-level points and caveats: CXCR3-positive naive cells had more hydrophobic TRB CDR3s than CXCR3-negative naive cells.

Sequencing was carried out using naive CXCR3+ CD8+ T cells from blood. Subset given: CD45RO-CCR7+CD27+CD95- naive CD8+ T cells expressing CXCR3 (TNR3+). The receptors originated from a human donor in good health. Some clones in this sample may be carry-over from other donors' samples.

According to its frequency, this clonotype is medium-sized. The rearrangement links TRBV2 to TRBJ2-3; TCRdb designates TRBD1, a call that cannot be tested without DNA. The CDR3 has 14 amino acids. Germline CDR1 is SNHLY and CDR2 is FYNNEI. CDR3 amino acids: CASWGPGSTDTQYF. Full variable domain (missing parts from reference TRBV2 and TRBJ2-3): EPEVTQTPSHQVTQMGQEVILRCVPISNHLYFYWYRQILGQKVEFLVSFYNNEISEKSEIFDDQFSVERPDGSNFTLKIRSTKLEDSAMYFCASWGPGSTDTQYFGPGTRLTVL.

The chain is built from TRBV29-1 and TRBJ2-2; TCRdb reports TRBD1, a call that lacks DNA to check it against. The CDR3 spans 13 residues. Germline V lookup: CDR1 SQVTM, CDR2 ANQGSEA. The chain's CDR3 is CSVESDTTGELFF.

The J gene is TRBJ2-1, the V gene TRBV28. Germline V gene sequence: CDR1 MDHEN, CDR2 SYDVKM. The CDR3 is made up of 15 amino acids. CDR3 protein: CASSLGLGSYNEQFF.

This chain links TRBV20-1 with TRBJ2-7; TCRdb's D call, TRBD1, is unchecked because there is no DNA. The germline gives CDR1 DFQATT, CDR2 SNEGSKA (reference sequence). The CDR3 is 14 amino acids. CDR3 sequence reads: CSARDRGLDYEQYF.

The rearrangement links TRBV15 to TRBJ2-5; with no DNA, the TCRdb D assignment of TRBD2 cannot be verified. There are 14 residues in the CDR3. The germline V gene has CDR1 LNHNV and CDR2 YYDKDF (reference sequence). CDR3 in amino acids: CATSDYKEGETQYF.

This chain links TRBV4-2 with TRBJ2-2. Germline assignment: CDR1 LGHNA and CDR2 YNFKEQ. This CDR3 spans 15 amino acids. This chain's CDR3 is CASSQVVENTGELFF.

The chain uses TRBV7-6 and TRBJ2-7; TCRdb's D call of TRBD1 is untestable without DNA. Germline V gives CDR1 SGHVS, CDR2 FNYEAQ. This CDR3 region has 16 residues. The CDR3: CASSLFSDRADYEQYF.

The V call is TRBV27, the J call TRBJ2-7; no DNA is available, so the TRBD1 call from TCRdb remains unchecked. The CDR3 is 14 amino acids. Germline V gene data show CDR1 as MNHEY and CDR2 as SMNVEV (reference sequence). The chain's CDR3 is CASSRDQGNYEQYF.

The chain joins TRBV7-9 to TRBJ2-5; TCRdb names TRBD2, which stays unverified in the absence of DNA. CDR1 and CDR2 (germline): SEHNR, FQNEAQ (reference sequence). CDR3 size: 14 residues. CDR3 protein: CASRTSGVQETQYF.

The J gene is TRBJ2-1, the V gene TRBV12-3 or TRBV12-4; TCRdb gives TRBD1 as the D gene, but with no DNA this cannot be confirmed. This CDR3 has 12 amino acids. CDR3 in amino acids: CASTDAWGEQFF.

This chain connects TRBV20-1 to TRBJ2-7; TCRdb selects TRBD1, and the lack of DNA leaves this call unchecked. There are 16 residues in the CDR3. Germline V gene data show CDR1 as DFQATT and CDR2 as SNEGSKA (reference sequence). The CDR3 loop reads CSARPRLTGVSYEQYF.

V and J are TRBV7-3 and TRBJ2-3; TCRdb picks TRBD2, but there is no DNA to check that call. Germline V CDR1 and CDR2: SGHTA, FQGTGA. The CDR3 runs 16 residues. CDR3 residues: CASSPGTSGGSDTQYF.

This sequence joins TRBV28 and TRBJ2-7; TCRdb outputs TRBD1, but without DNA this stays unchecked. CDR1 and CDR2 from the germline V gene are MDHEN and SYDVKM. The CDR3 consists of 14 residues. The CDR3 spells CASSGRDRGYEQYF.

The chain carries TRBV7-3 and TRBJ2-7; TCRdb designates TRBD2, a call that cannot be tested without DNA. CDR1 SGHTA and CDR2 FQGTGA come from the germline V gene. The CDR3 runs 13 residues. The CDR3 spells CASSPGGRYEQYF.

This chain uses TRBV30 with TRBJ2-7; TCRdb outputs TRBD1, but without DNA this stays unchecked. This CDR3 spans 15 amino acids. CDR1 and CDR2 (germline): GTSNPN, SVGIG (reference sequence). The CDR3 here is CATDGSGTEIYEQYF.

This sequence joins TRBV19 and TRBJ1-5; lacking DNA, the TRBD1 call made by TCRdb goes unchecked. The CDR3 runs to 18 residues. The germline V gene has CDR1 LNHDA and CDR2 SQIVND (reference sequence). CDR3 protein: CASSITGGETYSNQPQHF.

The gene calls are TRBV7-9 and TRBJ2-7. From germline, CDR1 is SEHNR and CDR2 FQNEAQ (reference sequence). This CDR3 is built from 15 residues. The CDR3 sequence is CASSLSVSSSYEQYF. Filled out from reference TRBV7-9 and TRBJ2-7, the complete variable domain reads DTGVSQNPRHKITKRGQNVTFRCDPISEHNRLYWYRQTLGQGPEFLTYFQNEAQLEKSRLLSDRFSAERPKGSFSTLEIQRTEQGDSAMYLCASSLSVSSSYEQYFGPGTRLTVT.

This rearrangement joins TRBV7-6 to TRBJ1-2; TCRdb's D call of TRBD1 is untestable without DNA. The CDR3 length is 15 residues. Germline V gene sequence: CDR1 SGHVS, CDR2 FNYEAQ. The CDR3: CASSLSQGLGNGYTF. The variable domain in full, with the rest retrieved from reference TRBV7-6 and TRBJ1-2, is GAGVSQSPRYKVTKRGQDVALRCDPISGHVSLYWYRQALGQGPEFLTYFNYEAQQDKSGLPNDRFSAERPEGSISTLTIQRTEQRDSAMYRCASSLSQGLGNGYTFGSGTRLTVV.